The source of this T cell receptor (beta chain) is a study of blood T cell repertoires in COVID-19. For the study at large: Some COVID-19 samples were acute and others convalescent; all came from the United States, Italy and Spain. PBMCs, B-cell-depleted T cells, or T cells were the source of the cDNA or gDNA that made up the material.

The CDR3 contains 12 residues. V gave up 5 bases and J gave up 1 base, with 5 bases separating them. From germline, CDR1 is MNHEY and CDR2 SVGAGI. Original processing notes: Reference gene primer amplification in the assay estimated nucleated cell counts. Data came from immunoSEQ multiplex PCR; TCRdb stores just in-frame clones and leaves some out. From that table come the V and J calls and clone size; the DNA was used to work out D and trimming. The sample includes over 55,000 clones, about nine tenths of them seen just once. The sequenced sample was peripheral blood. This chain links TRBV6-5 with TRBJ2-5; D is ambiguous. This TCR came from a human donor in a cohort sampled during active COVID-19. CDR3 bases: TGTGCCAGCAGTCCGTCCCAAGAGACCCAGTACTTC. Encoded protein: CASSPSQETQYF.